The 18 T cell receptor beta chains listed next were all sequenced from one sample in a study of long-term antiretroviral therapy in people with HIV. This was the immunoSEQ v3.0 assay at survey level. The repertoire was sequenced with immunoSEQ multiplex PCR; TCRdb's copy has only in-frame clones and lacks some. There are 30,000 to 35,000 clones in the sample; about four fifths occur only once, and roughly 8.6% lies in the top ten. Sample: unsorted PBMCs, taken 0.4 years before starting antiretroviral therapy. Receptors originate from a man younger than 35 with HIV.

The rearrangement joins TRBV7-6 to TRBJ2-7, with TRBD2 matching 9 bases. The germline V gene encodes CDR1 SGHVS and CDR2 FNYEAQ. This CDR3 spans 16 amino acids. With 5 bases clipped from V and 0 bases from J, the junction kept 8 bases outside the gene matches. CDR3 in amino acids: CASSPHPAGGSYEQYF. The CDR3, as DNA: TGTGCCAGCAGCCCCCATCCAGCGGGGGGCTCCTACGAGCAGTACTTC.

The chain links TRBV7-9 to TRBJ1-1, with a possible D match to TRBD1 (6 bases). The CDR3 covers 15 residues. CDR1 and CDR2 (germline): SEHNR, FQNEAQ (reference sequence). Trimming stripped 6 bases from V and 2 bases from J, with 16 bases between. The CDR3 nucleotides read TGTGCCAGCAGGAGTACACGGACAGCTAACACTGAAGCTTTCTTT. Encoded protein: CASRSTRTANTEAFF.

The chain recombines TRBV29-1 with TRBJ2-1, with 10 bases that match TRBD2. Trimming removed 7 bases from V and 3 bases from J; junction bases left unmatched: 12. CDR3 size: 16 residues. CDR1 is SQVTM, CDR2 ANQGSEA, per germline. CDR3 region: CSDPRYEREGYNEQFF. The DNA of the CDR3 is TGCAGCGATCCAAGGTATGAGCGGGAGGGCTACAATGAGCAGTTCTTC.

This chain's CDR3 is CAISRGSNQPQHF. Here the CDR3 DNA reads TGTGCCATATCCAGAGGTAGCAATCAGCCCCAGCATTTT. V gene TRBV11-3 combines with J gene TRBJ1-5; D gene unclear. The CDR3 length is 13 residues. The V end was cut by 10 bases, the J end by 0 bases, with 10 bases between. The germline V gene encodes CDR1 SGHNT and CDR2 YENEEA.

This chain links TRBV19 with TRBJ2-3; no clear D. V was clipped by 1 base and J by 5 bases, with 4 bases between them. Per the germline V gene, CDR1 is LNHDA and CDR2 is SQIVND (reference sequence). This CDR3 comprises 12 residues. The CDR3 reads CASSIVGDTQYF. The CDR3 bases are TGTGCCAGTAGTATAGTTGGAGATACGCAGTATTTT.

The rearrangement joins TRBV28 to TRBJ2-5; D uncertain. This CDR3 is built from 11 residues. V lost 6 bases, J lost 4 bases, and 6 bases lay in between. Germline loops: CDR1 MDHEN, CDR2 SYDVKM. CDR3 coding DNA: TGTGCCAGCAGCCTCGGAGAGACCCAGTACTTC. Translating gives CASSLGETQYF.

The chain is built from TRBV6-1 and TRBJ1-2, with a tentative D call TRBD1 (5 bases). CDR3 length: 14 amino acids. Trimming cost V 3 bases and J 4 bases, with 12 bases left between them. Germline V CDR1 and CDR2: MNHNS, SASEGT. The CDR3 DNA reads as TGTGCCAGCAGTGAGTACGGGGGTGGCTATGGCTACACCTTC. This translates into CASSEYGGGYGYTF.

V is TRBV15 and J is TRBJ1-2; 7 bases match TRBD1. This CDR3 region has 16 residues. The V gene's germline CDR1 is LNHNV and CDR2 YYDKDF (reference sequence). V shed 4 bases and J 5 bases; nucleotides not matched to a gene: 13. The CDR3 reads CATSTAQGVGMYGYTF. DNA of the CDR3: TGTGCCACCAGCACCGCTCAGGGGGTAGGAATGTATGGCTACACCTTC.

The chain recombines TRBV6-4 with TRBJ2-7; the D gene is possibly TRBD2 (6 bases). Trimming cost V 6 bases and J 2 bases, with 17 bases left between them. CDR1 is MRHNA and CDR2 is SNTAGT in the germline V gene. The CDR3 is 15 residues long. The CDR3 reads CASSPTSSPPYEQYF. The CDR3 coding sequence is TGTGCCAGCAGCCCTACTAGCTCTCCCCCCTACGAGCAGTACTTC.

The CDR3 DNA is TGTGCCAGCAGTTACAACAGGGGCACTGAAGCTTTCTTT. Its protein is CASSYNRGTEAFF. The V call is TRBV6-5, the J call TRBJ1-1, with 7 bases lining up with TRBD1. Germline values: CDR1 MNHEY, CDR2 SVGAGI. The V segment lost 2 bases and the J segment 4 bases; nucleotides outside the gene matches: 1. CDR3 length equals 13 residues.

The chain recombines TRBV4-2 with TRBJ2-7; 7 nucleotides line up with TRBD2. The V gene's germline CDR1 is LGHNA and CDR2 YNFKEQ. Losses at the gene ends were 4 bases for V and 9 bases for J; bases not matched to a gene: 12. The CDR3 has 14 amino acids. CDR3 protein: CASSPTASGEGQYF. The CDR3 DNA sequence: TGTGCCAGCAGCCCGACGGCTAGCGGCGAGGGGCAGTACTTC.

The rearrangement links TRBV4-3 to TRBJ2-5, with TRBD2 matching over 7 bases. CDR1 is LGHNA and CDR2 is YSLEER in the germline V gene. CDR3 size: 14 residues. The ends lost 1 base at V and 5 bases at J; junction bases unmatched: 4. CDR3 loop: CASSQGGSGETQYF. The CDR3 DNA reads TGCGCCAGCAGCCAAGGCGGGAGTGGGGAGACCCAGTACTTC.

This clone turned up a few times. The CDR3 nucleotides are TGCGCCAGCAGCTTTTCCGGACAGGGGACTTCACCCCTCCACTTT. Amino acid sequence: CASSFSGQGTSPLHF. This sequence joins TRBV5-1 and TRBJ1-6, with 9 bases aligning to TRBD1. V gave up 2 bases and J gave up 9 bases; unmatched junction bases: 6. Per germline, CDR1 SGHRS and CDR2 YFSETQ. There are 15 residues in the CDR3.

The chain combines TRBV4-3 with TRBJ2-1, with D perhaps TRBD2 (6 bases). The CDR3 runs 15 residues. Germline CDR1 LGHNA, CDR2 YSLEER. Trimming removed 3 bases from V and 0 bases from J, with 9 bases in between. Written as DNA, the CDR3 is TGCGCCAGCAGCCAGGGGACTGTCTCCTACAATGAGCAGTTCTTC. Its protein product is CASSQGTVSYNEQFF.

The rearrangement links TRBV27 to TRBJ2-1, with TRBD2 matching over 10 bases. The CDR3 loop spans 15 amino acids. The V gene end was trimmed by 4 bases and the J gene end by 5 bases; junction bases not matched to a gene: 5. Germline V gene data show CDR1 as MNHEY and CDR2 as SMNVEV (reference sequence). CDR3 DNA sequence: TGTGCCAGCAGTTACCTAGCGGGAGATGACAATGAGCAGTTCTTC. Protein: CASSYLAGDDNEQFF.

The V call is TRBV2, the J call TRBJ1-4; D remains unclear. The CDR3 is made up of 14 amino acids. Germline loops: CDR1 SNHLY, CDR2 FYNNEI. V was shortened by 6 bases and J by 6 bases, with 14 bases between the two germline ends. The CDR3 protein is CASRRDVGDEKLFF. Written as DNA, the CDR3 is TGTGCCAGCAGGAGAGATGTCGGAGATGAAAAACTGTTTTTT.

In this sample, this clone turned up a few times. The V gene is TRBV2, the J gene TRBJ1-1, with D maybe TRBD1 (5 bases). The CDR3 sequence is 14 residues long. Trimming shortened V by 3 bases and J by 4 bases, and 12 bases separated the two germline ends. CDR1 is SNHLY and CDR2 is FYNNEI in the germline V gene. This CDR3 is CASSDRIQGTEAFF. The CDR3 region has the DNA TGTGCCAGCAGTGATCGGATTCAGGGCACTGAAGCTTTCTTT.

V is TRBV7-2 and J is TRBJ2-7; 9 bases are shared with TRBD2. Losses at the gene ends were 2 bases for V and 2 bases for J; bases not matched to a gene: 7. The length of the CDR3 is 16 residues. Per the germline V gene, CDR1 is SGHTA and CDR2 is FQGNSA. CDR3 sequence reads: CASSLRSGGPTYEQYF. CDR3 nucleotides: TGTGCCAGCAGCTTACGGAGCGGGGGGCCTACCTACGAGCAGTACTTC.